The rows below give T cell receptor beta chains drawn from one sample of a study of T-cell reconstitution after alpha-beta-depleted transplantation in children. Using its own MiXCR run on the PCR reads, TCRdb lists one record per CDR3 protein. Of about 540,000 distinct CDR3 sequences listed, around 19% were seen once; the top ten hold 3% to 3.5%. The specimen comprised PBMCs from the stem cell graft donor, sampled from the stem cell graft. Receptors originate from a human donor who donated a stem cell graft to a child with acute lymphoblastic leukemia. CDR3s include the opening cysteine and the closing phenylalanine or tryptophan. A D gene is named only where the DNA matches it firmly. Size values are once, few and many counts, or a class for expanded clones, and some rows have none.

V gene	clone size	J gene	D gene	CDR3 protein	CDR3 DNA
TRBV28	-	TRBJ2-5	TRBD2	CASSLYKWVAGGPEETQYF	TGTGCCAGCAGTTTATATAAGTGGGTAGCGGGAGGGCCCGAGGAGACCCAGTACTTC
TRBV20-1	-	TRBJ2-7	-	CSARGGRPYEQYF	TGCAGTGCTAGAGGGGGACGGCCCTACGAGCAGTACTTC
TRBV6-2/TRBV6-3	-	TRBJ2-2	TRBD1	CASIRFGAAGQGNHRGTGELFF	TGTGCCAGCATCAGATTCGGGGCCGCGGGACAGGGGAATCACCGGGGCACCGGGGAGCTGTTTTTT
TRBV20-1	-	TRBJ2-1	TRBD2	CSASTSGSSYNEQFF	TGCAGTGCTTCGACTAGCGGGAGCTCCTACAATGAGCAGTTCTTC
TRBV18	few	TRBJ2-2	-	CASSPLTVNTGELFF	TGTGCCAGCTCACCACTAACGGTGAACACCGGGGAGCTGTTTTTT
TRBV25-1	-	TRBJ2-2	TRBD2	CASSPAGLASTRNTGELFF	TGTGCCAGCAGCCCGGCTGGACTAGCGTCAACAAGGAACACCGGGGAGCTGTTTTTT
TRBV5-1	-	TRBJ2-7	TRBD1	CASSFRQGPTDEQYF	TGCGCCAGCAGCTTTCGACAGGGTCCTACCGACGAGCAGTACTTC
TRBV14	few	TRBJ2-1	TRBD2	CASSQDRSRPTTSRTSAYNEQFF	TGTGCCAGCAGCCAAGACAGATCACGACCGACGACTAGCCGCACCTCGGCCTACAATGAGCAGTTCTTC
TRBV20-1	-	TRBJ1-1	-	CSASPPGTVNTEAFF	TGCAGTGCTAGCCCCCCGGGGACGGTGAACACTGAAGCTTTCTTT
TRBV6-5	few	TRBJ2-7	-	CASSYGNSLTYEQYF	TGTGCCAGCAGTTACGGGAACAGCCTAACCTACGAGCAGTACTTC
TRBV24-1	few	TRBJ2-1	-	CATSDLGSGYNEQFF	TGTGCCACCAGTGATTTAGGTAGCGGATACAATGAGCAGTTCTTC
TRBV27	-	TRBJ2-1	TRBD2	CASSPLASGIFEQFF	TGTGCCAGCAGTCCCCTAGCTAGCGGGATTTTTGAGCAGTTCTTC
TRBV30	few	TRBJ1-2	TRBD1	CAWGQPGQGYYGYTF	TGTGCCTGGGGTCAGCCGGGACAGGGGTACTATGGCTACACCTTC
TRBV10-3	-	TRBJ2-7	TRBD1	CAISETGVSYEQYF	TGTGCCATCAGTGAGACAGGGGTCTCCTACGAGCAGTACTTC
TRBV20-1	-	TRBJ2-7	-	CSAKMPGAYEQYF	TGCAGTGCTAAAATGCCTGGGGCCTACGAGCAGTACTTC
TRBV7-6	few	TRBJ2-5	TRBD2	CASSWGLAVQETQYF	TGTGCCAGCAGCTGGGGACTAGCGGTACAAGAGACCCAGTACTTC
TRBV6-5	-	TRBJ2-7	-	CASSYPAGEQYF	TGTGCCAGCAGTTACCCCGCGGGGGAGCAGTACTTC
TRBV7-8	few	TRBJ2-4	-	CASSLRLGRSENIQYF	TGTGCCAGCAGCTTACGACTTGGAAGGAGCGAAAACATTCAGTACTTC
TRBV20-1	few	TRBJ1-1	-	CSAGLSGANTEAFF	TGCAGTGCGGGTCTATCAGGGGCGAACACTGAAGCTTTCTTT
TRBV5-1	few	TRBJ2-5	-	CASSPNLGQETQYF	TGCGCCAGCAGCCCGAACCTGGGGCAAGAGACCCAGTACTTC
TRBV7-8	-	TRBJ2-1	TRBD2	CASSFRTSGSKNEQFF	TGTGCCAGCAGCTTCCGGACTAGCGGGAGTAAAAATGAGCAGTTCTTC
TRBV29-1	few	TRBJ1-4	TRBD1	CSATRRDRNPEKLFF	TGCAGCGCTACCCGACGGGACAGGAATCCTGAAAAACTGTTTTTT
TRBV7-3	-	TRBJ2-1	TRBD2	CASSLTFSSGRFGAYNEQFF	TGTGCCAGCAGCTTAACATTTTCTAGCGGGAGGTTTGGGGCCTACAATGAGCAGTTCTTC
TRBV4-1	-	TRBJ2-1	TRBD2	CASSQALAGTGEQFF	TGCGCCAGCAGCCAAGCCCTAGCGGGAACGGGGGAGCAGTTCTTC
TRBV19	many	TRBJ1-1	-	CASTDRLEAFF	TGTGCCAGTACCGATAGACTGGAAGCTTTCTTT
TRBV12-3/TRBV12-4	few	TRBJ1-1	-	CASSLTGFMNTEAFF	TGTGCCAGCAGTTTAACAGGGTTCATGAACACTGAAGCTTTCTTT
TRBV3-1	many	TRBJ2-7	TRBD2	CASSQEAGVSYEQYF	TGTGCCAGCAGCCAAGAGGCGGGGGTCTCCTACGAGCAGTACTTC
TRBV5-1	-	TRBJ2-7	-	CASSFGPQGRPLYEQYF	TGCGCCAGCAGCTTCGGACCCCAAGGGAGGCCCCTCTACGAGCAGTACTTC
TRBV7-6	-	TRBJ1-5	-	CASSLERGQPQHF	TGTGCCAGCAGCTTAGAAAGGGGGCAGCCCCAGCATTTT
TRBV29-1	-	TRBJ2-7	TRBD1	CSVEGQGATPYEQYF	TGCAGCGTTGAAGGACAGGGGGCAACCCCCTACGAGCAGTACTTC
TRBV5-1	many	TRBJ2-7	-	CASSLGAAWEQYF	TGCGCCAGCAGCTTGGGGGCAGCTTGGGAGCAGTACTTC
TRBV2	-	TRBJ2-7	TRBD2	CASSDVRLAGRSYEQYF	TGTGCCAGCAGTGACGTCCGACTAGCGGGTCGCTCCTACGAGCAGTACTTC
TRBV5-6	few	TRBJ2-7	-	CASSPIATTYEQYF	TGTGCCAGCAGCCCCATAGCGACTACCTACGAGCAGTACTTC
TRBV3-1	-	TRBJ2-5	-	CASSQEIVVEGGQETQYF	TGTGCCAGCAGCCAAGAAATAGTAGTAGAAGGGGGCCAAGAGACCCAGTACTTC
TRBV9	-	TRBJ2-2	-	CASSVGGLPNAGELFF	TGTGCCAGCAGCGTAGGAGGGCTACCTAATGCCGGGGAGCTGTTTTTT
TRBV6-5	-	TRBJ1-4	-	CASSPQGEKLFF	TGTGCCAGCAGTCCACAAGGGGAAAAACTGTTTTTT
TRBV6-1	few	TRBJ2-7	TRBD1	CASGKQGISYEQYF	TGTGCCAGCGGCAAACAGGGGATATCCTACGAGCAGTACTTC
TRBV6-1	-	TRBJ2-7	TRBD2	CASRPGTSDFYEQYF	TGTGCCAGCAGACCCGGGACTAGCGATTTCTACGAGCAGTACTTC
TRBV19	-	TRBJ2-2	-	CASKQAPGELFF	TGTGCCAGTAAACAGGCCCCCGGGGAGCTGTTTTTT
TRBV5-4	few	TRBJ2-1	-	CASSGGLRFNEQFF	TGTGCCAGCAGCGGGGGACTCCGATTCAATGAGCAGTTCTTC
TRBV20-1	-	TRBJ1-5	-	CSARAPGRAGGNQPQHF	TGCAGTGCTAGAGCCCCCGGTCGGGCAGGAGGCAATCAGCCCCAGCATTTT
TRBV7-7	many	TRBJ2-1	TRBD2	CASSRLAGGSYNEQFF	TGTGCCAGCAGCAGACTAGCGGGAGGCTCTTACAATGAGCAGTTCTTC
TRBV12-3/TRBV12-4	few	TRBJ1-2	-	CALIGGSGYTF	TGTGCCCTTATAGGGGGTAGCGGCTACACCTTC
TRBV12-3/TRBV12-4	-	TRBJ1-5	-	CASSQGTGYQPQHF	TGTGCCAGCAGTCAAGGCACAGGGTATCAGCCCCAGCATTTT
TRBV5-1	-	TRBJ2-5	-	CACRYRTQQETQYF	TGCGCCTGTCGGTACAGAACTCAGCAAGAGACCCAGTACTTC
TRBV5-5	many	TRBJ2-7	-	CASSSDGTYEQYF	TGTGCCAGCAGCTCAGACGGAACCTACGAGCAGTACTTC
TRBV15	-	TRBJ1-2	TRBD1	CATSPRTGEYYGYTF	TGTGCCACCAGCCCGCGGACAGGGGAGTACTATGGCTACACCTTC
TRBV19	-	TRBJ2-1	-	CASSIAGGDNYNEQFF	TGTGCCAGTAGTATAGCTGGGGGGGACAACTACAATGAGCAGTTCTTC
TRBV20-1	few	TRBJ2-1	TRBD2	CSIKAGSYNEQFF	TGCAGCATCAAAGCGGGGTCCTACAATGAGCAGTTCTTC
TRBV5-1	-	TRBJ2-4	-	CASSLDGTHWNIQYF	TGCGCCAGCAGCTTGGACGGGACTCACTGGAACATTCAGTACTTC
TRBV19	-	TRBJ2-7	TRBD2	CASSISGSVTYEQYF	TGTGCCAGTAGTATTAGCGGGAGCGTTACCTACGAGCAGTACTTC
TRBV20-1	-	TRBJ2-3	-	CSARVGVTDTQYF	TGCAGTGCTAGAGTGGGAGTCACAGATACGCAGTATTTT
TRBV4-1	few	TRBJ2-7	-	CASSQGGGGASYEQYF	TGCGCCAGCAGCCAAGGGGGCGGCGGAGCCTCCTACGAGCAGTACTTC
TRBV5-6	few	TRBJ2-7	TRBD1	CASSFDRDYEQYF	TGTGCCAGCAGCTTCGACAGGGACTACGAGCAGTACTTC
TRBV29-1	few	TRBJ2-4	-	CSVYRDAIQYF	TGCAGCGTTTACAGGGACGCCATTCAGTACTTC
TRBV5-1	few	TRBJ2-2	-	CASSLVVAYRTGELFF	TGCGCCAGCAGCTTGGTGGTAGCCTATAGAACCGGGGAGCTGTTTTTT
TRBV14	few	TRBJ2-1	-	CASSHGSPYNEQFF	TGTGCCAGCAGCCACGGGAGTCCTTACAATGAGCAGTTCTTC
TRBV12-3/TRBV12-4	-	TRBJ2-7	-	CASKKGRGGYEQYF	TGTGCCAGCAAAAAGGGAAGGGGGGGCTACGAGCAGTACTTC
TRBV6-1	few	TRBJ2-7	TRBD1	CASRELGQPLEQYF	TGTGCCAGCAGGGAATTGGGACAGCCCTTGGAGCAGTACTTC
TRBV7-7	-	TRBJ2-3	-	CASSLYGEDTQYF	TGTGCCAGCAGCTTATATGGGGAAGATACGCAGTATTTT